A selection of T cell receptor beta chains follows, all from one sample in a study of blood T cell repertoires in COVID-19. TCRdb keeps only in-frame clones here, not all; method: immunoSEQ multiplex PCR. The sample consists of around 200,000 clones, about 88% of them appearing once. The sequencing input was peripheral blood. These receptors all come from a young man with active or convalescent COVID-19. Both conserved end residues are part of each CDR3. D genes are given only for firm matches. Rows give clone size only sometimes, using once, few, many, or a class for an expanded clone.

>.|TRBJ2-7|TRBV11-2|.
CASSFNRGGPLEQYF
TGTGCCAGCAGCTTTAATAGGGGTGGACCTTTGGAGCAGTACTTC
>TRBD1|TRBJ1-1|TRBV6-4|once
CASRPDDRGAWRAFF
TGTGCCAGCAGACCCGACGACAGGGGGGCATGGCGAGCTTTCTTT
>.|TRBJ1-1|TRBV9|.
CASSLGRDRTKEAFF
TGTGCCAGCAGCTTAGGCCGGGATAGGACCAAAGAAGCTTTCTTT
>TRBD1|TRBJ2-7|TRBV30|.
CAWRTLGTGTYEQYF
TGTGCCTGGAGGACCCTCGGGACAGGGACCTACGAGCAGTACTTC
>.|TRBJ2-5|TRBV11-2|.
CASSLAHEGETQYF
TGTGCCAGCAGCTTAGCTCATGAGGGAGAGACTCAGTACTTC
>.|TRBJ1-1|TRBV30|.
CAWSAFGGFRTEAFF
TGTGCCTGGAGTGCCTTCGGGGGTTTCCGGACTGAAGCTTTCTTT
>.|TRBJ2-2|TRBV6-5|.
CASSYSNGAGELFF
TGTGCCAGCAGTTACTCGAACGGGGCCGGGGAGCTGTTTTTT
>.|TRBJ2-7|TRBV10-3|.
CAISHNPSYEQYF
TGTGCCATCTCACACAACCCCTCCTACGAGCAGTACTTC
>.|TRBJ2-7|TRBV6-5|.
CASSPAPPEQYF
TGTGCCAGCAGCCCCGCGCCCCCCGAGCAGTACTTC
>TRBD2|TRBJ2-7|TRBV6-5|.
CASRISGIPYEQYF
TGTGCCAGCAGAATTAGCGGGATCCCCTACGAGCAGTACTTC
>.|TRBJ1-3|TRBV30|.
CAWSYRSGNTIYF
TGTGCCTGGAGTTACAGATCTGGAAACACCATATATTTT
>.|TRBJ2-1|TRBV3-1/TRBV3-2|.
CASSHRGEYNEQFF
TGTGCCAGCAGCCACAGGGGGGAATACAATGAGCAGTTCTTC
>TRBD2|TRBJ2-3|TRBV9|.
CASSVYGQTSGGTDTQYF
TGTGCCAGCAGCGTTTACGGCCAGACTAGCGGCGGAACAGATACGCAGTATTTT
>.|TRBJ2-1|TRBV4-3|.
CASSQDEQVSSYNEQFF
TGCGCCAGCAGCCAAGACGAACAGGTGAGCTCCTACAATGAGCAGTTCTTC
>TRBD1|TRBJ2-3|TRBV5-6|.
CASSTLWTGANQRTDTQYF
TGTGCCAGCAGCACCCTATGGACAGGGGCTAATCAACGCACAGATACGCAGTATTTT
>.|TRBJ2-5|TRBV7-6|.
CASSVVGAAVGETQYF
TGTGCCAGCAGCGTAGTAGGAGCGGCCGTAGGAGAGACCCAGTACTTC
>.|TRBJ1-6|TRBV6-4|.
CASSAAVRSPLHF
TGTGCCAGCAGTGCGGCAGTGAGGTCACCCCTCCACTTT
>.|TRBJ1-1|TRBV30|.
CAGQILNTEAFF
TGTGCCGGACAGATTTTGAACACTGAAGCTTTCTTT
>TRBD2|TRBJ2-7|TRBV2|.
CASSGSSGRYEQYF
TGTGCCAGCAGTGGGTCTAGCGGGAGGTACGAGCAGTACTTC
>TRBD1|TRBJ1-1|TRBV30|.
CAWERDRGDSTFF
TGTGCCTGGGAGAGGGACAGGGGGGATTCAACTTTCTTT
>.|TRBJ2-4|TRBV5-6|.
CASSLAGKMDIQYF
TGTGCCAGCAGCTTGGCTGGCAAGATGGACATTCAGTACTTC
>TRBD1|TRBJ2-1|TRBV29-1|.
CSAPTGTGYNEQFF
TGCAGCGCGCCTACCGGGACAGGCTACAATGAGCAGTTCTTC
>.|TRBJ1-6|TRBV4-1|.
CASSQEGTARNSPLHF
TGCGCCAGCAGCCAGGAGGGAACAGCTAGAAATTCACCCCTCCACTTT
>TRBD2|TRBJ2-2|TRBV11-2|.
CASSPLAGANTGELFF
TGTGCCAGCAGCCCACTAGCGGGAGCTAACACCGGGGAGCTGTTTTTT
>TRBD1|TRBJ1-6|TRBV5-1|.
CASSPEGQGSFSPLHF
TGCGCCAGCAGCCCGGAGGGACAGGGTAGTTTTTCACCCCTCCACTTT
>TRBD2|TRBJ2-1|TRBV7-3|.
CASSLTGGRARNEQFF
TGTGCCAGCAGCTTAACGGGCGGGAGGGCCAGGAATGAGCAGTTCTTC
>.|TRBJ2-1|TRBV5-5|.
CASSLAGSRKVNSYNEQFF
TGTGCCAGCAGCTTGGCGGGTTCTAGAAAAGTAAATTCCTACAATGAGCAGTTCTTC
>TRBD1|TRBJ1-4|TRBV9|once
CASSVTGQGHREKLFF
TGTGCCAGCAGCGTTACGGGACAGGGTCATCGTGAAAAACTGTTTTTT
>.|TRBJ1-5|TRBV28|.
CAHRRDSNQPQHF
TGTGCCCACCGACGGGATAGCAATCAGCCCCAGCATTTT
>TRBD1|TRBJ1-5|TRBV28|.
CASSSWEQGSNQPQHF
TGTGCCAGCAGTTCATGGGAACAGGGGTCTAATCAGCCCCAGCATTTT
>.|TRBJ1-2|TRBV2|.
CASSERITNYGYTF
TGTGCCAGCTCGGAGCGAATCACTAACTATGGCTACACCTTC
>.|TRBJ2-7|TRBV12-3/TRBV12-4|once
CASAKRTGEQYF
TGTGCCAGCGCGAAGCGAACCGGTGAGCAGTACTTC
>.|TRBJ2-5|TRBV10-3|.
CAISDTDRSGQETQYF
TGTGCCATCAGTGACACCGATCGGAGCGGCCAAGAGACCCAGTACTTC
>TRBD2|TRBJ2-3|TRBV6-6|.
CASTLLAGATDTQYF
TGTGCCAGCACCCTACTAGCGGGAGCCACAGATACGCAGTATTTT
>TRBD2|TRBJ2-3|TRBV3-1/TRBV3-2|once
CASSQVGGATDTQYF
TGTGCCAGCAGCCAAGTGGGAGGGGCCACAGATACGCAGTATTTT
>TRBD1|TRBJ2-3|TRBV5-1|.
CASSLTGQGTTDTQYF
TGCGCCAGCAGCTTGACGGGACAGGGCACGACAGATACGCAGTATTTT
>TRBD2|TRBJ2-2|TRBV7-9|once
CASSWRGTSNTGELFF
TGTGCCAGCAGCTGGCGCGGGACTAGTAACACCGGGGAGCTGTTTTTT
>TRBD1|TRBJ1-2|TRBV28|.
CASRRTGPTGKYGYTF
TGTGCCAGCAGGCGGACAGGGCCGACTGGGAAATATGGCTACACCTTC
>TRBD1|TRBJ2-7|TRBV12-3/TRBV12-4|.
CAGFRQGYEQYF
TGTGCCGGGTTCCGACAGGGCTACGAGCAGTACTTC
>.|TRBJ1-2|TRBV21-1|once
CASSAGTGYGYTF
TGTGCCAGCAGCGCCGGAACGGGCTATGGCTACACCTTC
>.|TRBJ2-1|TRBV19|.
CASSLAGNNEQFF
TGTGCCAGTAGTTTGGCGGGAAACAATGAGCAGTTCTTC
>TRBD1|TRBJ1-1|TRBV6-6|.
CASRKRQGAITEAFF
TGTGCCAGCAGAAAGAGACAGGGGGCTATCACTGAAGCTTTCTTT